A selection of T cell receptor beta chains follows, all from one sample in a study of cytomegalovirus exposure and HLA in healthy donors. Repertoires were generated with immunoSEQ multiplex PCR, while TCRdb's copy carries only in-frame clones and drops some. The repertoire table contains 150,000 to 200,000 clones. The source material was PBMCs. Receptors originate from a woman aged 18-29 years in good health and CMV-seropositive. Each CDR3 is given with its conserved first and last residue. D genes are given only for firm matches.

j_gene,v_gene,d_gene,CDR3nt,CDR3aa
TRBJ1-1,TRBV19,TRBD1,TGTGCCAGTAGACGGGACAGGGGCCTCTTGATTGAAGCTTTCTTT,CASRRDRGLLIEAFF
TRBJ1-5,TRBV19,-,TGTGCCAGTAGTACTCCCAACAGGGAATCGGATCAGCCCCAGCATTTT,CASSTPNRESDQPQHF
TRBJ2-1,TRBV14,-,TGTGCCAGCAGCCCGTATCTTAGCCCGTACAATGAGCAGTTCTTC,CASSPYLSPYNEQFF
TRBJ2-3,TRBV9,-,TGTGCCAGCAGCGCCGCTACGGGACTTAGCACAGATACGCAGTATTTT,CASSAATGLSTDTQYF
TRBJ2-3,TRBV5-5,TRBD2,TGTGCCACCGGGGGGGGCGGGAAGGATACGCAGTATTTT,CATGGGGKDTQYF
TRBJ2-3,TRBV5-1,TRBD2,TGCGCCAGCAGCTTCCTGGCGGGGGACACAGATACGCAGTATTTT,CASSFLAGDTDTQYF
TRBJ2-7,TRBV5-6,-,TGTGCCAGCAGCCTCAGGGTAGCGGCCTACGAGCAGTACTTC,CASSLRVAAYEQYF
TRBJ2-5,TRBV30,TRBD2,TGTGCCTGGAGTAATGGCGGGGGTCAAGAGACCCAGTACTTC,CAWSNGGGQETQYF
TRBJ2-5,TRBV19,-,TGTGCCAGTAGTATTGCAGTACAAGAGACCCAGTACTTC,CASSIAVQETQYF
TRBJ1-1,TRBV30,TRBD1,TGTGCCTGGAGTCCGCCTGAGGGACAGGTGAACACTGAAGCTTTCTTT,CAWSPPEGQVNTEAFF